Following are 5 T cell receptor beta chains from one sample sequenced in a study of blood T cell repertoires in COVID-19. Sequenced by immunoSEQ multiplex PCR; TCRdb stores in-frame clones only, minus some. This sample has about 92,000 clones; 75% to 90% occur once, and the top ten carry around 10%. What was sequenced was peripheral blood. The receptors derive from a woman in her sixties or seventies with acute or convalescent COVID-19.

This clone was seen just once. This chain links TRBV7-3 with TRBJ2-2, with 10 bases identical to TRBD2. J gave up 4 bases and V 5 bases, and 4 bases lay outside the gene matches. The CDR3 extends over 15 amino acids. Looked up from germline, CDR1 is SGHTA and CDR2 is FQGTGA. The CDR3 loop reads CASSPSGGGTGELFF. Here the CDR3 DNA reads TGTGCCAGCAGCCCTAGCGGGGGAGGCACCGGGGAGCTGTTTTTT.

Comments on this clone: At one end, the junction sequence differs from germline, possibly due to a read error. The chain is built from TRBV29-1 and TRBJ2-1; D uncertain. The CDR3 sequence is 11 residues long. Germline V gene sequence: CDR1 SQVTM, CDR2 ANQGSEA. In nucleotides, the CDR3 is TGCAGCGTCGAAGTATACAATGAGCAGTTCTTC. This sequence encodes CSVEVYNEQFF.

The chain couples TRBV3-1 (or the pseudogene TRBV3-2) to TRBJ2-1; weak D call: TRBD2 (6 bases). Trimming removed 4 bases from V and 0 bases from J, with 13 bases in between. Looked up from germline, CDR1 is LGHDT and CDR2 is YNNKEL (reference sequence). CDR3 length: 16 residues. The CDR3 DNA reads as TGTGCCAGCAGCCGATGGACGGGAGACTCCTACAATGAGCAGTTCTTC. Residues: CASSRWTGDSYNEQFF.

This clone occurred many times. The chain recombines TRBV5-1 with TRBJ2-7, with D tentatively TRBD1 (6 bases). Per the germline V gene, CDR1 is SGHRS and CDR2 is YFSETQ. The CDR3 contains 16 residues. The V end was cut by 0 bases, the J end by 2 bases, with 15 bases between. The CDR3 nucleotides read TGCGCCAGCAGCTTGGCCGCCAGACAGGATCCCTACGAGCAGTACTTC. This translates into CASSLAARQDPYEQYF.

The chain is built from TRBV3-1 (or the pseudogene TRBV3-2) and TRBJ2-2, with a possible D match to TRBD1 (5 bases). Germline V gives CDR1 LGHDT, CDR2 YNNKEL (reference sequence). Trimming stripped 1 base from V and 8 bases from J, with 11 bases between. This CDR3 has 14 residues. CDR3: CASSQVQGLGELFF. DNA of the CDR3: TGTGCCAGCAGCCAAGTTCAGGGTTTGGGGGAGCTGTTTTTT.